The sequence of this T cell receptor (beta chain) was determined in a study of cytomegalovirus exposure and HLA in healthy donors (TCRdb year 2017). In terms of the full investigation: According to a later analysis, one platform produced both the roughly 130 validation repertoires and the 720 or so repertoires of the first cohort. The study aimed to test whether signatures of past pathogen exposure could be identified by cataloging public T cell receptors. Besides the first cohort of 500 to 700 subjects, a separate validation cohort made up of 120 different subjects was used. High-throughput TCR immunosequencing, statistical association of individual TCRs with disease status, and machine learning were combined to predict cytomegalovirus infection status.

The donors were included in the validation cohort of some 110 subjects, a group kept apart from the roughly 670-subject first cohort. Points the paper makes about the study in general: In both the original and validation cohorts, the classifier was reported to diagnose cytomegalovirus status with high specificity and sensitivity. A few of the identified cytomegalovirus-associated TCR beta chains were confirmed in vitro to be specific for cytomegalovirus antigens. In the study, some 160 TCR beta chains were listed as associated with cytomegalovirus. Most TCR sequences were observed very rarely across donors, whereas some public TCRs were present in many individuals. Of the cluster scores, about 94% were above 0 in a later analysis, which found that TCRs clustered in the first cohort also tended to co-occur in the 95 to 150 validation repertoires. A later analysis lacked HLA typing for the validation cohort, so it scored co-occurrence in that cohort across all 110 or so repertoires. The authors suggested that the approach could potentially be generalized to other disease states and immunological phenotypes.

Libraries were built with the immunoSEQ multiplex PCR assay. The authors processed their data as follows. To diagnose cytomegalovirus status from the catalog of TCR beta chain sequences, a statistical classification framework was built. This is the immuneACCESS table as TCRdb keeps it, with only in-frame sequences that have V and J called. A part of the clones is gone; compared with another copy, unresolved V genes explain less than half, and the rest is unexplained. V, J and clone size were drawn from that table, and D and trimming were deduced from the DNA. For this sample the table gives about 260,000 clones, of which less than 95% were detected only once. Jointly, the top ten make up approximately 3% of the sample. Germline trimming amounts to 4 bases on V and 4 bases on J, with 5 as the count of junction bases outside the gene matches. The germline V gene sets CDR1 to SGHAT and CDR2 to FQNNGV. Including cysteine and phenylalanine, the CDR3 has 17 amino acids. Only CDR3 DNA is held: 51 bases, read in frame from base 1.

About this clone: Its cognate antigen has yet to be identified. The record has no base qualities; no much larger clone is one base away.

Source material: PBMCs. Recombination linked TRBV11-2 to TRBJ2-2, with 14 bases matching TRBD2. This sequence originates from a woman aged 25-40 years in good health and CMV-seronegative. The DNA is TGTGCCAGCAGCTCCGGGACTAGCGGGGGATTCACCGGGGAGCTGTTTTTT. It specifies CASSSGTSGGFTGELFF.